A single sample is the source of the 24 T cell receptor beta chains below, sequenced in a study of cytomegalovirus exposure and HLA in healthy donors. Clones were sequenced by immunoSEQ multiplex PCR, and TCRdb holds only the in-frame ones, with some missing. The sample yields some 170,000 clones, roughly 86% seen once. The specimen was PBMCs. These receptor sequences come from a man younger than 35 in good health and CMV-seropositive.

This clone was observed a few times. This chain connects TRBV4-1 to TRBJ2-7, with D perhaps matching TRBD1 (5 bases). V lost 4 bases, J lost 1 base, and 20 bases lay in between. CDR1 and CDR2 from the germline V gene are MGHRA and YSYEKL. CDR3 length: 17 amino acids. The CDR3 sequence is CASSRTTDSRRSYEQYF. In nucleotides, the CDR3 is TGCGCCAGCAGCCGAACGACCGACAGCCGAAGGTCCTACGAGCAGTACTTC.

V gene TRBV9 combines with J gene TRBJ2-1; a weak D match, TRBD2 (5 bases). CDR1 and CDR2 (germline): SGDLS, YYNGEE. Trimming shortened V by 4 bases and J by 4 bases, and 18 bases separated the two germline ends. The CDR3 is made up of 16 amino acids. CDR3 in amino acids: CASSRGALAGYNEQFF. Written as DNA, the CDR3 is TGTGCCAGCAGCCGAGGTGCGTTGGCGGGTTACAATGAGCAGTTCTTC.

CDR3 protein: CASSSWTGGISPLHF. The CDR3, as DNA: TGTGCCAGCAGCAGTTGGACAGGGGGAATTTCACCCCTCCACTTT. This chain joins TRBV7-2 and TRBJ1-6, with TRBD1 identical over 10 bases. V shed 5 bases, J shed 9 bases, and the junction held 7 bases outside the gene matches. Germline V gene sequence: CDR1 SGHTA, CDR2 FQGNSA. The CDR3 consists of 15 residues.

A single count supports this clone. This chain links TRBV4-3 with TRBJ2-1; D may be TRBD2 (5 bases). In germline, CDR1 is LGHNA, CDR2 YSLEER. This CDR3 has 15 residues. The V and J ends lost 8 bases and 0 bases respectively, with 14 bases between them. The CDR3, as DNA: TGCGCCAGCCAATATAGCGCTAGCTCCTACAATGAGCAGTTCTTC. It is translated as CASQYSASSYNEQFF.

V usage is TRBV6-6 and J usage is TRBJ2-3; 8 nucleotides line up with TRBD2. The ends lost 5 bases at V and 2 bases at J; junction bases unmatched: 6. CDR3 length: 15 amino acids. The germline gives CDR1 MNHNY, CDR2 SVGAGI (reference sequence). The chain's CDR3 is CASSPTGGNTDTQYF. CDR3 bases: TGTGCCAGCAGTCCCACGGGAGGGAACACAGATACGCAGTATTTT.

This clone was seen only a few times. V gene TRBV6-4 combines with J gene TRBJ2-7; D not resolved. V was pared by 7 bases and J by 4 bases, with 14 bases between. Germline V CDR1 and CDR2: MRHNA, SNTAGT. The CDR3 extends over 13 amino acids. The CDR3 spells CASITVVRYEQYF. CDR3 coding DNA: TGTGCCAGCATAACGGTCGTTCGGTACGAGCAGTACTTC.

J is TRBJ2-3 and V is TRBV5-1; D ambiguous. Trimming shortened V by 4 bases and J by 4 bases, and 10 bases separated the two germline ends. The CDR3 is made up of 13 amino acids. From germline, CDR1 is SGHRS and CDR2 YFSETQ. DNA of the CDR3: TGCGCCAGCAGCACCCCAACAGCAGATACGCAGTATTTT. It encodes CASSTPTADTQYF.

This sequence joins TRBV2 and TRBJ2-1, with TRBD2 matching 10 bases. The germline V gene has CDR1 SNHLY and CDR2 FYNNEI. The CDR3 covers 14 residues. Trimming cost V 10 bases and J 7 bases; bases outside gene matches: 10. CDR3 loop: CAIASGRQWNEQFF. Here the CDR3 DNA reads TGTGCCATCGCTAGCGGGAGACAATGGAATGAGCAGTTCTTC. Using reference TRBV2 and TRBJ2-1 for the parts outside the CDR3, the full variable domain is EPEVTQTPSHQVTQMGQEVILRCVPISNHLYFYWYRQILGQKVEFLVSFYNNEISEKSEIFDDQFSVERPDGSNFTLKIRSTKLEDSAMYFCAIASGRQWNEQFFGPGTRLTVL.

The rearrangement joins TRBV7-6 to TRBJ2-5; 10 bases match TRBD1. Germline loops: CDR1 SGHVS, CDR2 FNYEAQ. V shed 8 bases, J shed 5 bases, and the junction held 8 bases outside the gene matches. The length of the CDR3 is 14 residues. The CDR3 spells CASSRQGARETQYF. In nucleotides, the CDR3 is TGTGCCAGCTCCAGACAGGGGGCCCGGGAGACCCAGTACTTC.

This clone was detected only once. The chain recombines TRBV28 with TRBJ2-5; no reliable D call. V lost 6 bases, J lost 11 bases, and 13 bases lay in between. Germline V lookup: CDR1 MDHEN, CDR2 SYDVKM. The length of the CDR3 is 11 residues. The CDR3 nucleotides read TGTGCCAGCAGCCCCAGTGGGCCGCAGTACTTC. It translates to CASSPSGPQYF.

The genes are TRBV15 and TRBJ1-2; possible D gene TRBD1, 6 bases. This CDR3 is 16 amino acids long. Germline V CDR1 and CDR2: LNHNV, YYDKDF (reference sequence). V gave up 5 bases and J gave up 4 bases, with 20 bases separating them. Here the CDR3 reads CATSSPATTGSYGYTF. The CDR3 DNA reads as TGTGCCACCAGCTCTCCCGCAACCACAGGGTCCTATGGCTACACCTTC.

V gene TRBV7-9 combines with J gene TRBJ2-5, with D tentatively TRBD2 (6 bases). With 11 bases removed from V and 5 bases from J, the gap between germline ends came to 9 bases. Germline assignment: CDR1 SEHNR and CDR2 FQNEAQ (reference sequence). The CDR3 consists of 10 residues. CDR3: CASGGETQYF. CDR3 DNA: TGTGCCTCTGGAGGGGAGACCCAGTACTTC. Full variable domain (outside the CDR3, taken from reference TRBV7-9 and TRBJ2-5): DTGVSQNPRHKITKRGQNVTFRCDPISEHNRLYWYRQTLGQGPEFLTYFQNEAQLEKSRLLSDRFSAERPKGSFSTLEIQRTEQGDSAMYLCASGGETQYFGPGTRLLVL.

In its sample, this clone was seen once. The CDR3 sequence: CASSLDGVSTEAFF. The CDR3 bases are TGCGCCAGCAGCTTGGACGGGGTTTCGACTGAAGCTTTCTTT. This sequence joins TRBV5-1 and TRBJ1-1; D is ambiguous. CDR1 is SGHRS, CDR2 YFSETQ, per germline. V was pared by 0 bases and J by 5 bases, with 11 bases between. The CDR3 covers 14 residues.

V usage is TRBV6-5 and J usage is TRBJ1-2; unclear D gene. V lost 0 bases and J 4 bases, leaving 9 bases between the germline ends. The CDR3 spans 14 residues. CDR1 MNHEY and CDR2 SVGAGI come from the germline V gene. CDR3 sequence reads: CASSYSFTRYGYTF. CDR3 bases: TGTGCCAGCAGTTACTCGTTCACGCGCTATGGCTACACCTTC.

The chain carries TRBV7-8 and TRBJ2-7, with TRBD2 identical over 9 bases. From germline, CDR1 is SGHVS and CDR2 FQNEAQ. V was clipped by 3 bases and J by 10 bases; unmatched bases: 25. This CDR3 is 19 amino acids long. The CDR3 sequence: CASSFRVRDGTSRAYPQYF. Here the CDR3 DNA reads TGTGCCAGCAGCTTTCGGGTCAGAGATGGGACTAGCCGGGCCTACCCCCAGTACTTC.

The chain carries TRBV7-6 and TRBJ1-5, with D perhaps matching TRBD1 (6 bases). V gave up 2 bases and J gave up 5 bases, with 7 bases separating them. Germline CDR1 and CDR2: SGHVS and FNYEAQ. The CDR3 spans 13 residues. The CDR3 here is CASSLYRDQPQHF. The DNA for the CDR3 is TGTGCCAGCAGCTTATACAGGGATCAGCCCCAGCATTTT.

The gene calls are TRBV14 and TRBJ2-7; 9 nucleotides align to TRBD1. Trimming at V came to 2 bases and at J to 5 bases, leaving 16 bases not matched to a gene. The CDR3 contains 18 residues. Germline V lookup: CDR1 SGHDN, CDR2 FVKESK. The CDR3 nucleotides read TGTGCCAGCAGCCAAACTGGACAGGGGACCTCCCCCCCAAACGAGCAGTACTTC. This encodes CASSQTGQGTSPPNEQYF.

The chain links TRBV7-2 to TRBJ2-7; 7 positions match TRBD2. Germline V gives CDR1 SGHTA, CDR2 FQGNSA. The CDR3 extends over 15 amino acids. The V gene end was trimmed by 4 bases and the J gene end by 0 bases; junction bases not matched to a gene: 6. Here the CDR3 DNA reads TGTGCCAGCAGCTCTTCTGGGGGGGACTCCTACGAGCAGTACTTC. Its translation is CASSSSGGDSYEQYF.

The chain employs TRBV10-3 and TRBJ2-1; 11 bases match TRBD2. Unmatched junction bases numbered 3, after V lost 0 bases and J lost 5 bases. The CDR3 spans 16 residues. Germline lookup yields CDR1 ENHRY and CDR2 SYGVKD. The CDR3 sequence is CAISESGTSGHNEQFF. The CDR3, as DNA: TGTGCCATCAGTGAGTCTGGGACTAGCGGACACAATGAGCAGTTCTTC.

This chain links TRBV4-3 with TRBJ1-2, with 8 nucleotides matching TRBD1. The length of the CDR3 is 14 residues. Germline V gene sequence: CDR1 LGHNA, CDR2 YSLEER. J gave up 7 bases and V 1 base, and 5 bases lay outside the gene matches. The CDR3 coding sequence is TGCGCCAGCAGCCAAGGACAGGGGAGTTTTGGCTACACCTTC. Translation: CASSQGQGSFGYTF.

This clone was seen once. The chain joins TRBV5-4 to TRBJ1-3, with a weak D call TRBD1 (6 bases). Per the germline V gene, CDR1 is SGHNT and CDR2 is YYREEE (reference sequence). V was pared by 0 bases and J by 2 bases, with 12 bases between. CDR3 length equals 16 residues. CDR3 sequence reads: CASSLAGGGPGNTIYF. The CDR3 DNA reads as TGTGCCAGCAGCTTGGCCGGGGGGGGCCCTGGAAACACCATATATTTT. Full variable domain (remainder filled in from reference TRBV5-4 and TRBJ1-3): ETGVTQSPTHLIKTRGQQVTLRCSSQSGHNTVSWYQQALGQGPQFIFQYYREEENGRGNFPPRFSGLQFPNYSSELNVNALELDDSALYLCASSLAGGGPGNTIYFGEGSWLTVV.

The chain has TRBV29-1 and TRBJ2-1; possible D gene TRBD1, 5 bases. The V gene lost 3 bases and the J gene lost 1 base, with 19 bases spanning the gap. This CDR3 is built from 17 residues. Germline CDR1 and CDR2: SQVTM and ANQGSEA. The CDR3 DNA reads TGCAGCGTTGACCACCCAAGGGGATTCGGATCCTACAATGAGCAGTTCTTC. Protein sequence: CSVDHPRGFGSYNEQFF.

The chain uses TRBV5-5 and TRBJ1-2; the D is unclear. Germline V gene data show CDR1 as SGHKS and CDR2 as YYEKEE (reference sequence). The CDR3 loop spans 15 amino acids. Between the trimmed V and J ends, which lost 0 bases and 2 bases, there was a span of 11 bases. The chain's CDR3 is CASSLVGDPNYGYTF. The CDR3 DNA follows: TGTGCCAGCAGCTTGGTTGGAGATCCCAACTATGGCTACACCTTC.

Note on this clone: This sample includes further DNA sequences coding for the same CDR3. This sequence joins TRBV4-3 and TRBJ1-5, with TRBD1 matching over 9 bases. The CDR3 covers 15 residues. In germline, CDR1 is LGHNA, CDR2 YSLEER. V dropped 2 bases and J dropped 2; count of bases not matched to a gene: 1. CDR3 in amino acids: CASSQTGGGNQPQHF. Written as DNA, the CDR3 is TGCGCCAGCAGCCAAACAGGGGGCGGCAATCAGCCCCAGCATTTT.